Listed below are T cell receptor beta chains from one sample, sequenced in a study of T cell repertoires in cytomegalovirus infection. Their antigens remain unidentified. In TCRdb, the reads were re-called with MiXCR into one record per CDR3 protein. The sample holds 200,000 to 250,000 distinct CDR3 sequences, about 38% seen once. The input for sequencing was CD8+ T cells from cultured PBMCs, taken from culture after CMV antigen stimulation. These receptor sequences come from a human donor in good health (CMV status not recorded). Some clones in this sample may be carry-over from other donors' samples. Both conserved end residues are part of each CDR3. The D gene is left open where the match is weak. Rows give clone size only sometimes, using once, few, many, or a class for an expanded clone.

cdr3_aa	cdr3_nt	v_call	j_call	clone_size	d_call
CASSGPGQPVGAKNIQYF	TGTGCCAGCAGCGGCCCGGGACAACCGGTGGGTGCCAAAAACATTCAGTACTTC	TRBV7-9	TRBJ2-4	few	.
CASSTRTGSTEAFF	TGTGCCAGTAGTACCCGGACAGGAAGCACTGAAGCTTTCTTT	TRBV19	TRBJ1-1	.	TRBD1
CASGLFPQPQHF	TGTGCTAGTGGTTTGTTCCCACAGCCCCAGCATTTT	TRBV12-5	TRBJ1-5	.	.
CASSPRQGIEAFF	TGTGCCAGTAGTCCCCGACAGGGGATTGAAGCTTTCTTT	TRBV19	TRBJ1-1	.	TRBD1
CASSSGGVFRASGANVLTF	TGTGCCAGCAGCTCTGGGGGGGTTTTCCGGGCCTCTGGGGCCAACGTCCTGACTTTC	TRBV7-9	TRBJ2-6	.	TRBD2
CASSSRQGATYEQYF	TGTGCCAGCAGCTCGAGACAGGGGGCGACCTACGAGCAGTACTTC	TRBV7-6	TRBJ2-7	few	TRBD1
CASSGKALAGVEQFF	TGTGCCAGCAGTGGAAAGGCACTAGCGGGAGTTGAGCAGTTCTTC	TRBV12-3/TRBV12-4	TRBJ2-1	.	TRBD2
CASRTDHEAFF	TGTGCCAGCCGAACAGACCATGAAGCTTTCTTT	TRBV12-3/TRBV12-4	TRBJ1-1	.	.
CASSRGPEGPEAFF	TGTGCCAGTAGTAGGGGTCCCGAGGGGCCTGAAGCTTTCTTT	TRBV19	TRBJ1-1	once	.
CASSYLSEGAHNEQFF	TGTGCCAGCAGTTACCTTAGCGAGGGGGCCCACAATGAGCAGTTCTTC	TRBV6-6	TRBJ2-1	few	TRBD1
CASSTLAGEYNEQFF	TGTGCCAGCAGCACACTAGCGGGAGAGTACAATGAGCAGTTCTTC	TRBV7-9	TRBJ2-1	.	TRBD2
CASASGTSGTDTQYF	TGTGCCAGCGCCTCCGGGACTAGCGGCACAGATACGCAGTATTTT	TRBV2	TRBJ2-3	once	TRBD2
CASSASGLLSYNEQFF	TGTGCCAGCAGTGCTAGCGGGCTCCTCTCCTACAATGAGCAGTTCTTC	TRBV12-3/TRBV12-4	TRBJ2-1	few	TRBD2
CASSSEQGITEAFF	TGTGCCAGCAGCTCAGAACAGGGTATCACTGAAGCTTTCTTT	TRBV11-2	TRBJ1-1	.	.
CSAGLDGNTIYF	TGCAGTGCCGGACTAGACGGAAACACCATATATTTT	TRBV20-1	TRBJ1-3	few	.
CASSLAVAQGYTF	TGTGCCAGCAGCTTAGCAGTCGCCCAGGGCTACACCTTC	TRBV7-8	TRBJ1-2	.	.
CASSPDTIATNEKLFF	TGTGCCAGCAGCCCGGACACCATTGCAACTAATGAAAAACTGTTTTTT	TRBV7-8	TRBJ1-4	many	.
CASSVDLSADTQYF	TGTGCCAGCAGCGTAGACCTATCGGCGGATACGCAGTATTTT	TRBV9	TRBJ2-3	.	.
CASSIGGLASNIQYF	TGTGCCAGTAGTATTGGGGGACTAGCAAGCAACATTCAGTACTTC	TRBV19	TRBJ2-4	.	TRBD2
CAWSDDGYGHNEQFF	TGTGCCTGGAGTGATGACGGATATGGACACAATGAGCAGTTCTTC	TRBV30	TRBJ2-1	.	.
CASSLAGSYEQYF	TGTGCCAGCAGCTTAGCCGGGAGCTACGAGCAGTACTTC	TRBV7-2	TRBJ2-7	many	.
CASSLLDMTESNTGELFF	TGTGCCAGCAGCTTGCTGGATATGACGGAATCGAACACCGGGGAGCTGTTTTTT	TRBV7-2	TRBJ2-2	few	.
CAISESTGAPYNEQFF	TGTGCCATCAGTGAGTCTACAGGGGCGCCCTACAATGAGCAGTTCTTC	TRBV10-3	TRBJ2-1	.	TRBD1
CASSVAGDSSYEQYF	TGTGCCAGCAGCGTAGCCGGGGACAGCTCCTACGAGCAGTACTTC	TRBV9	TRBJ2-7	.	TRBD1
CASTAVGSYEQYF	TGTGCCAGCACCGCAGTGGGATCCTACGAGCAGTACTTC	TRBV7-9	TRBJ2-7	few	.
CASSLSKTGSYEQYF	TGCGCCAGCAGCTTGTCCAAGACAGGATCCTACGAGCAGTACTTC	TRBV5-1	TRBJ2-7	once	.
CASSSPARLAGGLGETQYF	TGTGCCAGCAGCTCCCCAGCCCGGCTAGCGGGAGGGCTGGGGGAGACCCAGTACTTC	TRBV11-2	TRBJ2-5	.	TRBD2
CASSQERRADTQYF	TGTGCCAGCAGCCAAGAAAGACGGGCAGATACGCAGTATTTT	TRBV4-2	TRBJ2-3	.	.
CASGPRASGSSYNEQFF	TGTGCTAGTGGTCCTAGGGCTAGCGGTAGCTCCTACAATGAGCAGTTCTTC	TRBV12-5	TRBJ2-1	.	TRBD2
CASSFEFWETQYF	TGTGCCAGCAGTTTTGAGTTTTGGGAGACCCAGTACTTC	TRBV12-3/TRBV12-4	TRBJ2-5	many	.
CASTHQPQHF	TGTGCCAGCACCCATCAGCCCCAGCATTTT	TRBV6-6	TRBJ1-5	.	.
CASSNRETQYF	TGTGCCAGCAGTAACAGGGAGACCCAGTACTTC	TRBV27	TRBJ2-5	.	.
CASSPTRTSGRALPDTQYF	TGTGCCAGCAGCCCAACAAGAACTAGCGGGAGGGCCCTACCAGATACGCAGTATTTT	TRBV7-3	TRBJ2-3	.	TRBD2
CAWSAVRETQYF	TGTGCCTGGAGTGCTGTGAGGGAGACCCAGTACTTC	TRBV30	TRBJ2-5	few	.
CASSLTDDSPWRETQYF	TGTGCCAGCAGCTTAACTGACGACAGTCCATGGCGAGAGACCCAGTACTTC	TRBV7-3	TRBJ2-5	.	.
CASREDRGSYNEQFF	TGTGCCAGCAGGGAAGACAGGGGCTCCTACAATGAGCAGTTCTTC	TRBV6-1	TRBJ2-1	few	TRBD1
CASSQRQQENIQYF	TGTGCCAGCAGCCAACGACAACAAGAAAACATTCAGTACTTC	TRBV7-2	TRBJ2-4	.	.
CASTFLEDNEAFF	TGTGCCAGCACTTTCCTTGAGGACAACGAAGCTTTCTTT	TRBV11-1	TRBJ1-1	.	.
CASSSGLAGGFGELFF	TGTGCCAGCAGCTCGGGACTAGCGGGGGGCTTCGGGGAGCTGTTTTTT	TRBV11-3	TRBJ2-2	.	TRBD2
CASGMTGGNQPQHF	TGTGCCAGCGGGATGACAGGGGGCAATCAGCCCCAGCATTTT	TRBV27	TRBJ1-5	few	TRBD1
CASSWVEREGLDPTWYEQYF	TGTGCCAGCAGCTGGGTGGAACGGGAGGGCCTTGATCCGACTTGGTACGAGCAGTACTTC	TRBV7-9	TRBJ2-7	few	TRBD2
CASERSTGDRNTIYF	TGTGCCAGCGAAAGGTCGACAGGTGACAGAAACACCATATATTTT	TRBV7-4	TRBJ1-3	.	.
CASRPYDTYEQYF	TGTGCCAGCAGACCTTACGATACCTACGAGCAGTACTTC	TRBV6-5	TRBJ2-7	few	.
CASSLGDRGQETQYF	TGTGCCAGCAGCTTAGGGGACAGGGGACAAGAGACCCAGTACTTC	TRBV11-3	TRBJ2-5	.	TRBD1
CSVDYGSNTGELFF	TGCAGCGTTGATTATGGTTCGAACACCGGGGAGCTGTTTTTT	TRBV29-1	TRBJ2-2	.	.
CASSQYQRSDPYEQYF	TGTGCCAGCAGCCAGTACCAGAGGAGTGATCCCTACGAGCAGTACTTC	TRBV5-4	TRBJ2-7	.	.
CASSPRRRVGRTDTQYF	TGTGCCAGCTCACCACGTCGGCGGGTGGGGCGGACAGATACGCAGTATTTT	TRBV18	TRBJ2-3	.	.
CASSILAGVQETQYF	TGTGCCAGCAGCATACTAGCGGGAGTCCAAGAGACCCAGTACTTC	TRBV7-3	TRBJ2-5	few	TRBD2
CASSLWLRQVISYNEQFF	TGTGCCAGCAGTTTATGGCTTCGTCAGGTGATCTCCTACAATGAGCAGTTCTTC	TRBV28	TRBJ2-1	few	.
CASSLTAYQETQYF	TGTGCCAGCAGCCTGACGGCGTACCAAGAGACCCAGTACTTC	TRBV12-3/TRBV12-4	TRBJ2-5	few	.
CASSSTTGGGNQPQHF	TGTGCCAGCAGTAGTACGACAGGGGGAGGCAATCAGCCCCAGCATTTT	TRBV28	TRBJ1-5	.	TRBD1
CASMGDRENYGYTF	TGTGCCAGCATGGGGGACAGGGAGAACTATGGCTACACCTTC	TRBV28	TRBJ1-2	.	TRBD1
CSARDHTEMNTEAFF	TGCAGTGCTAGAGATCACACGGAGATGAACACTGAAGCTTTCTTT	TRBV20-1	TRBJ1-1	few	.
CASSGGQVGNQPQHF	TGTGCCAGCAGCGGGGGACAGGTTGGAAATCAGCCCCAGCATTTT	TRBV7-9	TRBJ1-5	many	TRBD1
CASSPETSSSEQFF	TGTGCCAGCAGCCCGGAGACTAGTTCTAGTGAGCAGTTCTTC	TRBV7-9	TRBJ2-1	few	.